The present T cell receptor (beta chain) was sequenced within a study of vaccination effects on CD4 cells after COVID-19. Study-wide background: The second dose preceded post-vaccine samples by a median of 72 days. Study-wide points: The study found marked clonal contraction of infection- and vaccine-induced clones late after vaccination.

Trimming took 5 bases from V and 5 from J; bases not matched to a gene: 5. There are 14 residues in the CDR3. The germline CDR1 and CDR2 sequences are SNHLY and FYNNEI. This clone was seen a few times. As yet, its antigen is unknown. Method: immunoSEQ multiplex PCR; TCRdb's copy keeps in-frame clones and lacks some. This table holds 30,000 to 40,000 clones, around 70% found once. Before sequencing, viral peptide pools were used by the ViraFEST assay to expand antigen-specific CD4+ T cells. Isolation of CD4+ T cells took place after 10 days of culture. Of the BNT162b2 and mRNA-1273 vaccines, participants received two doses of one or the other. The vaccine recipients had no prior SARS-CoV-2 infection, with negative nucleocapsid antibodies. Under 2.5 million PBMC were placed in each well, which was supplemented with 10 IU/ml IL-2 and roughly 10 ug/ml peptides.

Material: CD4+ T cells from PBMCs cultured with HCoV-229E spike peptides, obtained after COVID-19 vaccination. The chain employs TRBV2 and TRBJ1-5, with 8 bases fitting TRBD1. The clonotype originates from a human donor who received a COVID-19 vaccine. The CDR3: CASSPDRADQPQHF. CDR3 DNA sequence: TGTGCCAGCAGTCCGGACAGGGCTGATCAGCCCCAGCATTTT.